The rows below give T cell receptor beta chains drawn from one sample of a study of blood T cell repertoires in COVID-19. Method: immunoSEQ multiplex PCR; TCRdb's copy keeps in-frame clones and lacks some. The sample shows approximately 180,000 clones, 85% of them seen only once. Sample: peripheral blood. The receptor source for this set is a person aged 70 to 79 with COVID-19, enrolled during active disease. Both conserved end residues are part of each CDR3. The order of the fields is D gene, clone size, J gene, V gene, CDR3 DNA, CDR3 protein. The D gene is left open where the match is weak. Rows give clone size only sometimes, using once, few, many, or a class for an expanded clone.

D: -; size: -; J: TRBJ1-4; V: TRBV9; DNA: TGTGCCAGCAGCGTAGAGGCGGGAGACGAAAAACTGTTTTTT; CDR3: CASSVEAGDEKLFF
D: -; size: -; J: TRBJ2-1; V: TRBV9; DNA: TGTGCCAGCAGGGCTAGTGCCGTCAATGAGCAGTTCTTC; CDR3: CASRASAVNEQFF
D: TRBD1; size: -; J: TRBJ1-3; V: TRBV12-3/TRBV12-4; DNA: TGTGCCAGCCAGACAGGGTCTGGAAACACCATATATTTT; CDR3: CASQTGSGNTIYF
D: -; size: -; J: TRBJ2-7; V: TRBV18; DNA: TGTGCCAGCTCATCTGCCGGCTCCTACGAGCAGTACTTC; CDR3: CASSSAGSYEQYF
D: -; size: -; J: TRBJ1-3; V: TRBV6-2/TRBV6-3; DNA: TGTGCCAGCAGTCCGACAGGACGTCCTGGAAACACCATATATTTT; CDR3: CASSPTGRPGNTIYF
D: TRBD2; size: -; J: TRBJ2-5; V: TRBV6-2/TRBV6-3; DNA: TGTGCCAGCAGTCACATAGCGGGCCAGTACTTC; CDR3: CASSHIAGQYF
D: TRBD1; size: -; J: TRBJ2-3; V: TRBV19; DNA: TGTGCCAGTAACAGGGGTAACACAGATACGCAGTATTTT; CDR3: CASNRGNTDTQYF
D: -; size: many; J: TRBJ1-5; V: TRBV30; DNA: TGTGCCTGCGATAGGGGAAGCAATCAGCCCCAGCATTTT; CDR3: CACDRGSNQPQHF
D: TRBD1; size: -; J: TRBJ2-1; V: TRBV4-3; DNA: TGCGCCAGCAGCCAATCCAGGGGGCCCCCTCATGAGCAGTTCTTC; CDR3: CASSQSRGPPHEQFF
D: -; size: -; J: TRBJ2-2; V: TRBV5-4; DNA: TGTGCCAGCAGACCAGGGGCACAGGTAGACACCGGGGAGCTGTTTTTT; CDR3: CASRPGAQVDTGELFF
D: TRBD1; size: -; J: TRBJ1-2; V: TRBV29-1; DNA: TGCAGCGGGACAGGGCGGGACGATGGCTACACCTTC; CDR3: CSGTGRDDGYTF
D: -; size: -; J: TRBJ1-6; V: TRBV6-4; DNA: TGTGCCAGCAGGAGTCAAAAGGGAGGTTCACCCCTCCACTTT; CDR3: CASRSQKGGSPLHF
D: TRBD1; size: -; J: TRBJ2-5; V: TRBV6-5; DNA: TGTGCCAGCAGTAGGGGGCGCGAAGAGACCCAGTACTTC; CDR3: CASSRGREETQYF
D: -; size: -; J: TRBJ2-2; V: TRBV19; DNA: TGTGCCAGTAGTATCGTAAGGATTGGAGGCGGGGAGCTGTTTTTT; CDR3: CASSIVRIGGGELFF
D: -; size: few; J: TRBJ2-7; V: TRBV3-1/TRBV3-2; DNA: TGTGCCAGCAGCCAAGTTTCATACGAGCAGTACTTC; CDR3: CASSQVSYEQYF
D: TRBD2; size: -; J: TRBJ2-3; V: TRBV3-1/TRBV3-2; DNA: TGTGCCAGCAGCCAATCCGGACTAGCGGGGTATGGTACGCAGTATTTT; CDR3: CASSQSGLAGYGTQYF
D: -; size: -; J: TRBJ1-5; V: TRBV21-1; DNA: TGTGCCAGCAGCAAAAAGGGGACGGAAGCGAGGGGGAGCAATCAGCCCCAGCATTTT; CDR3: CASSKKGTEARGSNQPQHF
D: TRBD1; size: few; J: TRBJ1-1; V: TRBV6-2/TRBV6-3; DNA: TGTGCCAGCAGCCCCAGGGGGCTGGGAGCTTTCTTT; CDR3: CASSPRGLGAFF
D: TRBD1; size: once; J: TRBJ2-5; V: TRBV18; DNA: TGTGCCAGCTCTATTGCCCTTCGAGCCACAGGGGAAGAGACCCAGTACTTC; CDR3: CASSIALRATGEETQYF
D: -; size: many; J: TRBJ2-7; V: TRBV28; DNA: TGTGCCAGCATGATTGGGGGGATCTACGAGCAGTACTTC; CDR3: CASMIGGIYEQYF
D: TRBD1; size: -; J: TRBJ1-5; V: TRBV28; DNA: TGTGCCAGCAGTACAGGGGTTCAGCCCCAGCATTTT; CDR3: CASSTGVQPQHF
D: -; size: -; J: TRBJ1-5; V: TRBV3-1/TRBV3-2; DNA: TGTGCCAGCAGTAATAGCAATCAGCCCCAGCATTTT; CDR3: CASSNSNQPQHF
D: -; size: -; J: TRBJ2-1; V: TRBV3-1/TRBV3-2; DNA: TGTGCCAGCAGCCAACATCTTCAGGGGGGCGAGAATGAGCAGTTCTTC; CDR3: CASSQHLQGGENEQFF
D: -; size: -; J: TRBJ1-1; V: TRBV5-1; DNA: TGCGCCAGCAGCTTGGCGGACACCCTGAACACTGAAGCTTTCTTT; CDR3: CASSLADTLNTEAFF
D: -; size: -; J: TRBJ1-2; V: TRBV6-5; DNA: TGTGCCAGCAGTCAGGGAGCGGGGGGCTACACCTTC; CDR3: CASSQGAGGYTF
D: TRBD1; size: -; J: TRBJ1-6; V: TRBV2; DNA: TGTGCCAGCAACGACAGGGGCTCCTATAATTCACCCCTCCACTTT; CDR3: CASNDRGSYNSPLHF
D: -; size: -; J: TRBJ2-3; V: TRBV11-2; DNA: TGTGCCAGCAGGCCCGGAACAGCCAGCACAGATACGCAGTATTTT; CDR3: CASRPGTASTDTQYF
D: TRBD2; size: -; J: TRBJ2-5; V: TRBV11-1; DNA: TGTGCCAGCAGCTTACGGCGGGATAGCGGGACAAACTTC; CDR3: CASSLRRDSGTNF
D: TRBD1; size: -; J: TRBJ2-2; V: TRBV4-3; DNA: TGCGCCAGCAGCCAAGCAGGGGGCGTAAACACCGGGGAGCTGTTTTTT; CDR3: CASSQAGGVNTGELFF
D: -; size: -; J: TRBJ2-5; V: TRBV30; DNA: TGTGCCTGGAGTGTACTGGGGGCCAGACCATCCCAAGAGACCCAGTACTTC; CDR3: CAWSVLGARPSQETQYF
D: TRBD1; size: -; J: TRBJ2-3; V: TRBV23-1; DNA: TGCGCCAGCACCGCTGACAGGGTTGCAGATACGCAGTATTTT; CDR3: CASTADRVADTQYF
D: -; size: -; J: TRBJ1-3; V: TRBV6-1; DNA: TGTGCCAGCAGTGAGTACACTGCGGCTGGAAACACCATATATTTT; CDR3: CASSEYTAAGNTIYF
D: -; size: -; J: TRBJ2-3; V: TRBV19; DNA: TGTGCCAGTAGTTTGGGATCGGCGGGGACTAGCACAGATACGCAGTATTTT; CDR3: CASSLGSAGTSTDTQYF
D: TRBD2; size: -; J: TRBJ2-5; V: TRBV7-2; DNA: TGTGCCAGCGCAGTGGGACTAGTGGGGACCCAGTACTTC; CDR3: CASAVGLVGTQYF
D: -; size: -; J: TRBJ2-7; V: TRBV19; DNA: TGTGCCAGTAGTAGACGACACAGGGCGGACTCCTACGAGCAGTACTTC; CDR3: CASSRRHRADSYEQYF
D: -; size: -; J: TRBJ2-7; V: TRBV30; DNA: TGTGCCTGGAGTGTAACAGGGTCCAACGAGCAGTACTTC; CDR3: CAWSVTGSNEQYF
D: -; size: once; J: TRBJ1-4; V: TRBV4-3; DNA: TGCGCCAGCAGCCAAGTCACGGCAGGGGATGAAAAACTGTTTTTT; CDR3: CASSQVTAGDEKLFF
D: TRBD2; size: -; J: TRBJ2-7; V: TRBV11-2; DNA: TGTGCCAGCAGCCCCGCCCTAGCGGGAATTTACGAGCAGTACTTC; CDR3: CASSPALAGIYEQYF
D: -; size: -; J: TRBJ2-2; V: TRBV5-1; DNA: TGCGCCAGCAGCTTGGCGACGACAGGCTATACGAACACCGGGGAGCTGTTTTTT; CDR3: CASSLATTGYTNTGELFF
D: -; size: -; J: TRBJ1-4; V: TRBV15; DNA: TGTGCCACCAGCAGAGAGCGGGATGTTAGGGAAAAACTGTTTTTT; CDR3: CATSRERDVREKLFF
D: TRBD2; size: few; J: TRBJ2-1; V: TRBV5-1; DNA: TGCGCCACCAGGCTGCTAGCGGGAGCGACCTACAATGAGCAGTTCTTC; CDR3: CATRLLAGATYNEQFF
D: -; size: few; J: TRBJ1-5; V: TRBV6-5; DNA: TGTGCCAGCAAGATGGACGGGGTCGGCAATCAGCCCCAGCATTTT; CDR3: CASKMDGVGNQPQHF
D: -; size: few; J: TRBJ1-1; V: TRBV4-1; DNA: TGCGCCAGCAGCCAAGATGGGGCAGGGAACACTGAAGCTTTCTTT; CDR3: CASSQDGAGNTEAFF
D: -; size: -; J: TRBJ1-4; V: TRBV5-8; DNA: TGTGCCAGCAGCTTGGTCTGGGGCATCGATGAAAAACTGTTTTTT; CDR3: CASSLVWGIDEKLFF
D: -; size: -; J: TRBJ2-3; V: TRBV9; DNA: TGTGCCAGCAGCGTAGTGGGGGCTCGGGCAGATACGCAGTATTTT; CDR3: CASSVVGARADTQYF